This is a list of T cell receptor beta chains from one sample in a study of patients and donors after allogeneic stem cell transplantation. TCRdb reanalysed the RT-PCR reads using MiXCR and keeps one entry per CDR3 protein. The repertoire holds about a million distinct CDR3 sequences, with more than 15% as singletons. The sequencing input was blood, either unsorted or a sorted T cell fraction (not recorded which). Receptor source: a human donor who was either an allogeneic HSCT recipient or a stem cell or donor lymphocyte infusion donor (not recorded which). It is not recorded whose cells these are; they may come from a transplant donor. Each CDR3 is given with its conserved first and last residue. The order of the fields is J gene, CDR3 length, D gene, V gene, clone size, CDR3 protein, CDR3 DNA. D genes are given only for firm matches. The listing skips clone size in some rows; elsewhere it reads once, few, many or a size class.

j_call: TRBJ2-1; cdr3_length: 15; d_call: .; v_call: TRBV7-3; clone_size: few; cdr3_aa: CASSSIRGADNEQFF; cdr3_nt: TGTGCCAGCAGCTCCATACGAGGCGCTGACAATGAGCAGTTCTTC
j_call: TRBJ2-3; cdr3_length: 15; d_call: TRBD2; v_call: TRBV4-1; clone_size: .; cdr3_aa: CASSQISGSTDTQYF; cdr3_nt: TGCGCCAGCAGCCAGATTAGCGGGAGCACAGATACGCAGTATTTT
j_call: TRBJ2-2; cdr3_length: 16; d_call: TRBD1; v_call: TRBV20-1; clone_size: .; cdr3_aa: CSALPGQGANTGELFF; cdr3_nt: TGCAGTGCTCTCCCAGGACAGGGGGCAAACACCGGGGAGCTGTTTTTT
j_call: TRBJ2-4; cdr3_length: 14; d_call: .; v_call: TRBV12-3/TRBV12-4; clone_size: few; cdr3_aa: CASSLQLAKNIQYF; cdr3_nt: TGTGCCAGCAGTCTCCAGTTAGCCAAAAACATTCAGTACTTC
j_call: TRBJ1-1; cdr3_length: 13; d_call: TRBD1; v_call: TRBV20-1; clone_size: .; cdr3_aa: CSADGDRDTEAFF; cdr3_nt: TGCAGTGCCGATGGGGACAGGGACACTGAAGCTTTCTTT
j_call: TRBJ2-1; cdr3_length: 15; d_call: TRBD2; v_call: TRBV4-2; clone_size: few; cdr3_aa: CASSPGGVTYNEQFF; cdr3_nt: TGTGCCAGCAGCCCGGGAGGGGTCACCTACAATGAGCAGTTCTTC
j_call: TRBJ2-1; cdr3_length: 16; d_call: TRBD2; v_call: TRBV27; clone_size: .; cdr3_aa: CASSLSLGLAGSPQFF; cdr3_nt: TGTGCCAGCAGTTTATCGCTAGGACTAGCGGGGTCCCCCCAGTTCTTC
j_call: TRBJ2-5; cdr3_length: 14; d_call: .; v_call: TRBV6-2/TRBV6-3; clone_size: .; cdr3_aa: CASGLQGRRETQYF; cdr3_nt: TGTGCCAGCGGATTACAGGGCCGACGGGAGACCCAGTACTTC
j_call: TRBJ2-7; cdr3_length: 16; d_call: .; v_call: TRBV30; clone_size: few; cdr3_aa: CAWSVWTGERFYEQYF; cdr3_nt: TGTGCCTGGAGTGTTTGGACGGGAGAGAGGTTCTACGAGCAGTACTTC
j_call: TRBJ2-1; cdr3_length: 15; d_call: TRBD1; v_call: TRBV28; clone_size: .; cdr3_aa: CASSFVDRINNEQFF; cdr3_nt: TGTGCCAGCAGTTTTGTGGACAGGATAAACAATGAGCAGTTCTTC
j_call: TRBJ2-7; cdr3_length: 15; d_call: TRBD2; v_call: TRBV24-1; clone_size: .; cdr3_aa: CATSEGSGGAYEQYF; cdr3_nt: TGTGCCACCAGTGAAGGGAGCGGGGGAGCCTACGAGCAGTACTTC
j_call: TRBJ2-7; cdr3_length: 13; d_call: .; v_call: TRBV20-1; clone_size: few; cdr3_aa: CSASKQVAYEQYF; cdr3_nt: TGCAGTGCTAGTAAGCAGGTCGCCTACGAGCAGTACTTC
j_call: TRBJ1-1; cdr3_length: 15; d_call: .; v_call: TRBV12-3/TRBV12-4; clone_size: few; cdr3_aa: CASSLSTLRVTEAFF; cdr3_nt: TGTGCCAGCAGTCTCAGCACCCTAAGGGTCACTGAAGCTTTCTTT
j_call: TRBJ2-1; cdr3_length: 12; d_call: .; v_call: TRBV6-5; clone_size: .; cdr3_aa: CASSAGTNEQFF; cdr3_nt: TGTGCCAGCAGTGCAGGGACCAATGAGCAGTTCTTC
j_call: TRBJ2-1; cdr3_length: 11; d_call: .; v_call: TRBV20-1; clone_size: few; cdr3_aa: CSASTGLEQFF; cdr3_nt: TGCAGTGCTAGTACGGGACTTGAGCAGTTCTTC
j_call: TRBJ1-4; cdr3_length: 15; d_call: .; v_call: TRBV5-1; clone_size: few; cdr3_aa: CASSLQGPSNEKLFF; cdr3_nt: TGCGCCAGCAGCTTGCAGGGGCCCTCTAATGAAAAACTGTTTTTT
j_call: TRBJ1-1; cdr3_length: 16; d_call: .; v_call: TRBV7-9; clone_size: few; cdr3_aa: CASSSHRVVGGTEAFF; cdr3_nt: TGTGCCAGCAGCTCACACAGGGTGGTTGGAGGAACTGAAGCTTTCTTT
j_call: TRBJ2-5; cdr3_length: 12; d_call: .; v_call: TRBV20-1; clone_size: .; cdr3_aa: CSARTPQETQYF; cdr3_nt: TGCAGTGCTAGGACACCTCAAGAGACCCAGTACTTC
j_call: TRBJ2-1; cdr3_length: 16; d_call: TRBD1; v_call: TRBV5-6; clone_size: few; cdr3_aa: CASSTLRDRVFEEQFF; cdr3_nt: TGTGCCAGCAGCACCCTCCGGGACAGGGTGTTTGAGGAGCAGTTCTTC
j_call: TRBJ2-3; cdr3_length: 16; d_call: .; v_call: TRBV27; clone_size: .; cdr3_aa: CASSSRGSPITDTQYF; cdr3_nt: TGTGCCAGCAGTTCCCGAGGGAGTCCTATCACAGATACGCAGTATTTT
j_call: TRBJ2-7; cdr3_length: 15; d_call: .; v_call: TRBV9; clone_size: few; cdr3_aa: CASSVDAGSFYEQYF; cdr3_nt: TGTGCCAGCAGCGTAGATGCGGGGTCCTTTTACGAGCAGTACTTC
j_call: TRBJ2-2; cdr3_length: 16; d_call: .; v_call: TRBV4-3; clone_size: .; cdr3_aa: CASSPRGDSNTGELFF; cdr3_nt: TGCGCCAGCAGCCCCCGCGGGGATTCGAACACCGGGGAGCTGTTTTTT
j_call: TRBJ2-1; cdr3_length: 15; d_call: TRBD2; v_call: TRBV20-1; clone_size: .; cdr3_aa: CSARNNREGGNEQFF; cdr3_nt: TGCAGTGCTAGAAATAATCGGGAGGGGGGGAATGAGCAGTTCTTC
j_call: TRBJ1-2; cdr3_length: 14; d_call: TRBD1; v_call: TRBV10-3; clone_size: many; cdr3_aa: CAISDRGRIHGYTF; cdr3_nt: TGTGCCATCAGTGACAGGGGGCGGATCCATGGCTACACCTTC
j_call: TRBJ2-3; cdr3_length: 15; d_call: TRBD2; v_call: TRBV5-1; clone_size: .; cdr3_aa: CASSFGTRGTDTQYF; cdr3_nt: TGCGCCAGCAGCTTCGGGACTAGGGGCACAGATACGCAGTATTTT
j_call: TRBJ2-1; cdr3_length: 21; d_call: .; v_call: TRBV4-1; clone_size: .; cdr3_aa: CASSQVPWPAGTDSSYNEQFF; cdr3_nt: TGCGCCAGCAGCCAAGTACCCTGGCCCGCGGGGACCGACAGCTCCTACAATGAGCAGTTCTTC
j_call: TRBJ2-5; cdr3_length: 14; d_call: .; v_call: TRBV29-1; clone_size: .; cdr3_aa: CSVVAGGLQETQYF; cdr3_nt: TGCAGCGTTGTGGCAGGGGGGCTCCAAGAGACCCAGTACTTC
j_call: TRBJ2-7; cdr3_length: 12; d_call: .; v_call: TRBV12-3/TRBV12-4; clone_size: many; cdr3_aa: CASSLRSHEQYF; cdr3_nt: TGTGCCAGCAGTCTACGTAGCCACGAGCAGTACTTC
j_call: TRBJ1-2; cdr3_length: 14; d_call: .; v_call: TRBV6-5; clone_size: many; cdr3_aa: CASSYSDPRGGYTF; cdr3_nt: TGTGCCAGCAGTTACTCCGACCCGCGGGGTGGCTACACCTTC
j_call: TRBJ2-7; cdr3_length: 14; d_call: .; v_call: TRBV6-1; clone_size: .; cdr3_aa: CASSAGMLTYEQYF; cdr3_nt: TGTGCCAGCAGTGCAGGGATGCTAACCTACGAGCAGTACTTC